A single sample is the source of the 25 T cell receptor beta chains below, sequenced in a study of response to subunit inactivated influenza vaccine. From the RT-PCR reads, TCRdb called clonotypes with MiXCR, one entry per CDR3 protein. The data contain 550,000 to 650,000 distinct CDR3 sequences, 10% to 15% of them singletons. Specimen: PBMCs from blood, collected on the day of vaccination. These receptors were collected from a man in his forties or fifties who received an inactivated influenza vaccine.

The CDR3 nucleotides are TGTGCCTGGAATCTGAACGGGGGGGCGACCGGGGAGCTGTTTTTT. It translates to CAWNLNGGATGELFF. The V gene is TRBV30, the J gene TRBJ2-2; TRBD2 matches 8 bases. The V gene end was trimmed by 4 bases and the J gene end by 5 bases; junction bases not matched to a gene: 9. From germline, CDR1 is GTSNPN and CDR2 SVGIG (reference sequence). This CDR3 has 15 amino acids.

This clonotype has more than one count but fewer than ten. The gene calls are TRBV24-1 and TRBJ1-5; 7 bases align to TRBD1. The CDR3 has 14 residues. Germline V lookup: CDR1 KGHDR, CDR2 SFDVKD. With 6 bases clipped from V and 1 base from J, the junction kept 2 bases outside the gene matches. The CDR3 is CATSQGESNQPQHF. In DNA, the CDR3 is TGTGCCACCAGTCAGGGGGAAAGCAATCAGCCCCAGCATTTT.

This clonotype has a count of ten or more. The chain carries TRBV30 and TRBJ2-2; tentatively, D is TRBD1 (5 bases). The CDR3 extends over 13 amino acids. V gave up 3 bases and J gave up 1 base, with 6 bases separating them. CDR1 GTSNPN and CDR2 SVGIG come from the germline V gene (reference sequence). CDR3 loop: CAWRGQNTGELFF. The CDR3 DNA follows: TGTGCCTGGAGAGGACAGAACACCGGGGAGCTGTTTTTT.

In its sample, this clonotype was seen many times. The rearrangement links TRBV3-1 to TRBJ2-1; TRBD2 matches at 13 bases. Germline V gene sequence: CDR1 LGHDT, CDR2 YNNKEL (reference sequence). The CDR3 loop spans 17 amino acids. Trimming cost V 2 bases and J 2 bases; bases outside gene matches: 3. CDR3 coding DNA: TGTGCCAGCAGCCAATCCGGACTAGCGGGGGCCTACAATGAGCAGTTCTTC. Encoded protein: CASSQSGLAGAYNEQFF.

This clonotype was seen a few times. The rearrangement joins TRBV15 to TRBJ2-2; 7 bases match TRBD1. The CDR3 has 15 residues. With 1 base clipped from V and 5 bases from J, the junction kept 4 bases outside the gene matches. Germline assignment: CDR1 LNHNV and CDR2 YYDKDF (reference sequence). The CDR3 spells CATSRGQGTTGELFF. The CDR3 DNA is TGTGCCACCAGCAGAGGACAGGGAACAACCGGGGAGCTGTTTTTT.

This rearrangement joins TRBV19 to TRBJ2-7; 9 nucleotides match TRBD1. In germline, CDR1 is LNHDA, CDR2 SQIVND (reference sequence). Germline trimming cut 5 bases from V and 2 bases from J; bases unmatched to any gene: 7. The CDR3 is 15 amino acids. This CDR3 reads CASSWSGTGPYEQYF. The CDR3 DNA reads TGTGCCAGTAGTTGGAGCGGGACAGGGCCCTACGAGCAGTACTTC.

The sample holds a few counts of this clonotype. The chain employs TRBV20-1 and TRBJ2-1; weak D call: TRBD2 (5 bases). The CDR3 extends over 11 amino acids. The germline gives CDR1 DFQATT, CDR2 SNEGSKA (reference sequence). Trimming took off 8 bases at V and 12 bases at J, with 17 bases between the two ends. The CDR3 here is CSFRAREWQFF. CDR3 coding DNA: TGCAGTTTTCGGGCTCGGGAATGGCAGTTCTTC.

A few counts support this clonotype. This chain links TRBV7-9 with TRBJ1-1; D is possibly TRBD1 (6 bases). The CDR3 length is 14 residues. Germline-derived CDR1 and CDR2 are SEHNR and FQNEAQ (reference sequence). Trimming removed 1 base from V and 6 bases from J, with 12 bases in between. The CDR3 nucleotides are TGTGCCAGCAGCTTAGAGGGGGGATTTGCTGAAGCTTTCTTT. This gives the protein CASSLEGGFAEAFF.

This clonotype was seen a few times. The genes are TRBV7-8 and TRBJ2-3; unclear D gene. Germline V gives CDR1 SGHVS, CDR2 FQNEAQ. CDR3 length equals 13 residues. V was pared by 5 bases and J by 5 bases, with 11 bases between. CDR3 in DNA: TGTGCCAGCAGCCAGAACTTGGGAGATACGCAGTATTTT. This sequence encodes CASSQNLGDTQYF.

This chain connects TRBV5-1 to TRBJ2-7, with 7 bases that match TRBD2. Germline trimming cut 9 bases from V and 6 bases from J; bases unmatched to any gene: 15. The germline V gene has CDR1 SGHRS and CDR2 YFSETQ. The CDR3 is made up of 14 amino acids. The CDR3, as DNA: TGCGCCACCCCGACCGAGTGGGAGGGTGGCGAGCAGTACTTC. Its translation: CATPTEWEGGEQYF.

The chain links TRBV20-1 to TRBJ2-1, with D maybe TRBD1 (5 bases). The CDR3 runs to 12 residues. Germline assignment: CDR1 DFQATT and CDR2 SNEGSKA (reference sequence). V lost 0 bases, J lost 10 bases, and 10 bases lay in between. CDR3 residues: CSARDKGIEQFF. The CDR3 DNA follows: TGCAGTGCTAGAGATAAGGGGATAGAGCAGTTCTTC.

Only one count was recorded for this clonotype. This chain connects TRBV4-2 to TRBJ2-1; TRBD1 aligns across 10 bases. This CDR3 spans 16 amino acids. Per the germline V gene, CDR1 is LGHNA and CDR2 is YNFKEQ. With 4 bases clipped from V and 5 bases from J, the junction kept 8 bases outside the gene matches. CDR3 residues: CASSRRGTGVNNEQFF. CDR3 coding DNA: TGTGCCAGCAGCCGCCGTGGGACAGGGGTTAACAATGAGCAGTTCTTC.

The table lists this clonotype with many counts. The chain carries TRBV20-1 and TRBJ2-7; either TRBD1 or TRBD2 may supply D (5 bases each). Germline V lookup: CDR1 DFQATT, CDR2 SNEGSKA (reference sequence). The CDR3 has 12 residues. CDR3 nucleotide sequence: TGCAGAGCGGATCTGGGGGTCAACGAGCAGTACTTC. Amino acid sequence: CRADLGVNEQYF.

This clonotype has just a few counts. This chain connects TRBV15 to TRBJ2-7, with 9 bases fitting TRBD1. The CDR3 consists of 15 residues. Germline CDR1 reads LNHNV; CDR2 reads YYDKDF (reference sequence). V trimming: 0 bases; J trimming: 6 bases; junction bases outside the gene matches: 6. The CDR3 loop is CATSRDRTGVGEQYF. The CDR3 DNA reads TGTGCCACCAGCAGAGATAGGACAGGGGTAGGCGAGCAGTACTTC.

The rearrangement uses TRBV28 and TRBJ2-7, with D possibly matching TRBD1 (5 bases). CDR3 length: 14 residues. Germline assignment: CDR1 MDHEN and CDR2 SYDVKM. The ends were cut back, 5 bases at V and 3 bases at J, with 14 bases in the middle. The CDR3 DNA follows: TGTGCCAGCAGTGCCTCCAGGGATTACTACGAGCAGTACTTC. Its protein product is CASSASRDYYEQYF.

The chain is built from TRBV7-9 and TRBJ2-2; no clear D gene. This CDR3 has 15 residues. Germline V gene lookup returns CDR1 SEHNR and CDR2 FQNEAQ (reference sequence). V was clipped by 3 bases and J by 4 bases, with 12 bases between them. The CDR3 DNA follows: TGTGCCAGCAGCTTGGTGGGTGCGAGCACCGGGGAGCTGTTTTTT. The encoded protein is CASSLVGASTGELFF.

The chain joins TRBV7-9 to TRBJ2-1, with TRBD2 matching over 9 bases. This CDR3 comprises 14 residues. Per the germline V gene, CDR1 is SEHNR and CDR2 is FQNEAQ (reference sequence). Unmatched junction bases numbered 7, after V lost 4 bases and J lost 9 bases. The CDR3 is CASSSPGLAAEQFF. The CDR3 nucleotides read TGTGCCAGCAGCTCACCGGGACTAGCAGCTGAGCAGTTCTTC.

In this sample, this clonotype turned up a few times. The chain joins TRBV20-1 to TRBJ2-2; unclear D gene. The CDR3 runs to 16 residues. CDR1 DFQATT and CDR2 SNEGSKA come from the germline V gene (reference sequence). The V end lost 3 bases, the J end lost 2 bases, and 16 bases lay between the germline ends. Here the CDR3 reads CSASIRYRKNTGELFF. CDR3 bases: TGCAGTGCTAGTATCCGTTATAGGAAAAACACCGGGGAGCTGTTTTTT.

There are many counts of this clonotype. The chain links TRBV12-3 or TRBV12-4 to TRBJ2-2; D not certain. There are 12 residues in the CDR3. V lost 5 bases and J lost 3, with 4 bases in between. CDR3: CASSPDTGELFF. The DNA for the CDR3 is TGTGCCAGCAGTCCCGACACCGGGGAGCTGTTTTTT.

This clonotype has only a few counts. The V call is TRBV4-3, the J call TRBJ1-3; 8 bases fit TRBD1. Unmatched junction bases numbered 6, after V lost 0 bases and J lost 2 bases. Germline V gene data show CDR1 as LGHNA and CDR2 as YSLEER. The CDR3 runs 17 residues. This CDR3 reads CASSQELEQGAGNTIYF. In nucleotides, the CDR3 is TGCGCCAGCAGCCAAGAGTTGGAACAGGGGGCTGGAAACACCATATATTTT.

This clonotype was seen only a few times. J is TRBJ2-3 and V is TRBV29-1; TRBD2 aligns across 10 bases. CDR3 length: 14 residues. The germline gives CDR1 SQVTM, CDR2 ANQGSEA. The V and J ends lost 4 bases and 1 base, in that order; junction bases with no gene match: 2. The CDR3 bases are TGCAGCGTTGCCGGGACTAGCGGCACAGATACGCAGTATTTT. Protein product: CSVAGTSGTDTQYF.

In its sample, this clonotype was seen a few times. This sequence joins TRBV4-3 and TRBJ2-3; 10 bases map to TRBD2. This CDR3 is built from 14 residues. Per the germline V gene, CDR1 is LGHNA and CDR2 is YSLEER. J gave up 4 bases and V 2 bases, and 0 bases lay outside the gene matches. CDR3 nucleotides: TGCGCCAGCAGCCAACTAGCGGGAGCAGATACGCAGTATTTT. Translated: CASSQLAGADTQYF.

A few counts support this clonotype. This chain connects TRBV20-1 to TRBJ1-6; no clear D gene. The germline gives CDR1 DFQATT, CDR2 SNEGSKA (reference sequence). V was pared by 0 bases and J by 5 bases, with 8 bases between. The CDR3 covers 14 residues. The CDR3 nucleotides read TGCAGTGCTAGAGATCGCCGGAATAATTCACCCCTCCACTTT. Translated, it gives CSARDRRNNSPLHF.

This clonotype has at least ten counts. The chain couples TRBV30 to TRBJ2-2; 8 nucleotides align to TRBD2. This CDR3 is built from 15 residues. The V gene's germline CDR1 is GTSNPN and CDR2 SVGIG (reference sequence). The trim removed 0 bases at V and 4 bases at J, leaving 4 bases unmatched. CDR3 sequence reads: CAWSVRGTSTGELFF. In DNA, the CDR3 is TGTGCCTGGAGTGTACGGGGGACTAGCACCGGGGAGCTGTTTTTT.

This clonotype has a handful of counts. The V gene is TRBV3-1, the J gene TRBJ2-7; 7 nucleotides match TRBD2. V lost 1 base to trimming and J lost 7 bases; unmatched junction nucleotides: 4. The CDR3 length is 13 residues. Per germline, CDR1 LGHDT and CDR2 YNNKEL (reference sequence). CDR3 nucleotide sequence: TGTGCCAGCAGCCAAGCCCGGCGGGGGGAGCAGTACTTC. As protein: CASSQARRGEQYF.